This is a list of T cell receptor beta chains from one sample in a study of Graves' ophthalmopathy and Graves' hyperthyroidism. TCRdb reprocessed the multiplex PCR reads with MiXCR, giving one entry per CDR3 protein. The sample holds approximately 1.2 million distinct CDR3 sequences; about two fifths are singletons and the top ten take approximately 10%. Sequenced input: peripheral blood or thyroid tissue (not recorded which). Receptor source: an adult man with Graves' hyperthyroidism. Both conserved end residues are part of each CDR3. The order of the fields is clone size, V gene, D gene, J gene, CDR3 DNA, CDR3 protein. The D gene is left open where the match is weak. Size values are once, few and many counts, or a class for expanded clones, and some rows have none.

clone_size: NA; v_call: TRBV10-1; d_call: NA; j_call: TRBJ1-1; cdr3_nt: TGCGCCAGCAGTGAAAACGTCTACACTGAAGCTTTCTTT; cdr3_aa: CASSENVYTEAFF
clone_size: NA; v_call: TRBV20-1; d_call: TRBD1; j_call: TRBJ1-5; cdr3_nt: TGCAGTGCTAGACAGGGGGAGGGCGGTCAGCCCCAGCATTTT; cdr3_aa: CSARQGEGGQPQHF
clone_size: NA; v_call: TRBV7-2; d_call: TRBD1; j_call: TRBJ1-5; cdr3_nt: TGTGCCAGCAGCTTTGGGACAGGGGTAGGTCAGCCCCAGCATTTT; cdr3_aa: CASSFGTGVGQPQHF
clone_size: NA; v_call: TRBV10-3; d_call: NA; j_call: TRBJ2-7; cdr3_nt: TGTGCCATCAGGGCGGGGGCGGGAGCCGGCTCCGAGCAGTACTTC; cdr3_aa: CAIRAGAGAGSEQYF
clone_size: few; v_call: TRBV10-3; d_call: NA; j_call: TRBJ1-1; cdr3_nt: TGTGCCATCAGTTCGAACAGGGTTGAAGCTTTCTTT; cdr3_aa: CAISSNRVEAFF
clone_size: NA; v_call: TRBV7-6; d_call: TRBD2; j_call: TRBJ2-2; cdr3_nt: TGTGCCAGCAGCTTAGTGCTAGCGGGAGGGCCCGACACCGGGGAGCTGTTTTTT; cdr3_aa: CASSLVLAGGPDTGELFF
clone_size: NA; v_call: TRBV5-1; d_call: TRBD2; j_call: TRBJ2-5; cdr3_nt: TGCGCCAGGTTACCGGGGGGACAGTACTTC; cdr3_aa: CARLPGGQYF
clone_size: many; v_call: TRBV11-2; d_call: TRBD1; j_call: TRBJ2-2; cdr3_nt: TGTGCCAGCAGGGGACAGGAGCTGATGAACACCGGGGAGCTGTTTTTT; cdr3_aa: CASRGQELMNTGELFF
clone_size: NA; v_call: TRBV7-2; d_call: TRBD2; j_call: TRBJ2-5; cdr3_nt: TGTGCCAGCAGCAGTAGCGGGAGGGCCTCAGAGACCCAGTACTTC; cdr3_aa: CASSSSGRASETQYF
clone_size: many; v_call: TRBV25-1; d_call: NA; j_call: TRBJ1-2; cdr3_nt: TGTGCCAGCAGTGAACAGGGACCTAACTATGGCTACACCTTC; cdr3_aa: CASSEQGPNYGYTF
clone_size: once; v_call: TRBV25-1; d_call: NA; j_call: TRBJ2-7; cdr3_nt: TGTGCCAGCAGTCCCCAGGTAGACTCCTACGAGCAGTACTTC; cdr3_aa: CASSPQVDSYEQYF
clone_size: many; v_call: TRBV6-5; d_call: NA; j_call: TRBJ1-5; cdr3_nt: TGTGCCAGCAACAGGGTAAATCAGCCCCAGCATTTT; cdr3_aa: CASNRVNQPQHF
clone_size: few; v_call: TRBV25-1; d_call: NA; j_call: TRBJ2-5; cdr3_nt: TGTGCCAGCAGTTCGTTAGGAGGTGGGGGGCGTGAGACCCAGTACTTC; cdr3_aa: CASSSLGGGGRETQYF
clone_size: NA; v_call: TRBV7-2; d_call: NA; j_call: TRBJ2-7; cdr3_nt: TGTGCCAGCAGCCCCTTCCCCGGACAGAACTACGAGCAGTACTTC; cdr3_aa: CASSPFPGQNYEQYF
clone_size: once; v_call: TRBV15; d_call: NA; j_call: TRBJ1-1; cdr3_nt: TGTGCCACCAGCAGAGGGGGGGCTTCTGAAGCTTTCTTT; cdr3_aa: CATSRGGASEAFF
clone_size: many; v_call: TRBV20-1; d_call: NA; j_call: TRBJ1-2; cdr3_nt: TGCAGTGCTAGACCCAGGGGAAATGGCTACACCTTC; cdr3_aa: CSARPRGNGYTF
clone_size: NA; v_call: TRBV7-9; d_call: NA; j_call: TRBJ2-2; cdr3_nt: TGTGCCAGCAGCTTCGGGGTCGTGAACACCGGGGAGCTGTTTTTT; cdr3_aa: CASSFGVVNTGELFF
clone_size: NA; v_call: TRBV5-1; d_call: NA; j_call: TRBJ1-4; cdr3_nt: TGCGCCAGCAGCCCGGTCGCTGGTACAACTAATGAAAAACTGTTTTTT; cdr3_aa: CASSPVAGTTNEKLFF
clone_size: NA; v_call: TRBV7-2; d_call: NA; j_call: TRBJ2-3; cdr3_nt: TGTGCCAGCAGCTTAAATCTTGCGGGCTCGGATACGCAGTATTTT; cdr3_aa: CASSLNLAGSDTQYF
clone_size: NA; v_call: TRBV7-2; d_call: NA; j_call: TRBJ2-2; cdr3_nt: TGTGCATCCCGCCATGGACGTGCCGGGGAGCTGTTTTTT; cdr3_aa: CASRHGRAGELFF
clone_size: NA; v_call: TRBV4-3; d_call: TRBD1; j_call: TRBJ2-7; cdr3_nt: TGCGCCAGCAGCCAAGCGGACAGGGGATACGAGCAGTACTTC; cdr3_aa: CASSQADRGYEQYF
clone_size: many; v_call: TRBV7-9; d_call: NA; j_call: TRBJ1-2; cdr3_nt: TGTGCCAGCAGCTCCGCCTTCGAATATGGCTACACCTTC; cdr3_aa: CASSSAFEYGYTF
clone_size: NA; v_call: TRBV2; d_call: NA; j_call: TRBJ1-1; cdr3_nt: TGTGCCAGCAGACCCAAATCCGAGGGACAGAACACTGAAGCTTTCTTT; cdr3_aa: CASRPKSEGQNTEAFF
clone_size: many; v_call: TRBV20-1; d_call: TRBD1; j_call: TRBJ1-1; cdr3_nt: TGCAGTGCTAGGGGAGCAGGGGGGGTCACTGAAGCTTTCTTT; cdr3_aa: CSARGAGGVTEAFF
clone_size: NA; v_call: TRBV10-3; d_call: NA; j_call: TRBJ1-5; cdr3_nt: TGTGCCATCAGTGTGGACCCCCATCAGCCCCAGCATTTT; cdr3_aa: CAISVDPHQPQHF
clone_size: few; v_call: TRBV7-8; d_call: NA; j_call: TRBJ2-7; cdr3_nt: TGTGCCAGCAGCTTAGCGGGAGGTAGGGGCTACGAGCAGTACTTC; cdr3_aa: CASSLAGGRGYEQYF
clone_size: NA; v_call: TRBV7-9; d_call: NA; j_call: TRBJ2-7; cdr3_nt: TGTGCCAGCAGCTATTCCGGGACCTTTTACGAGCAGTACTTC; cdr3_aa: CASSYSGTFYEQYF
clone_size: NA; v_call: TRBV10-3; d_call: NA; j_call: TRBJ1-5; cdr3_nt: TGTGCCATCAGTGAGTACGGTCATAGCCAGCCCCAGCATTTT; cdr3_aa: CAISEYGHSQPQHF
clone_size: NA; v_call: TRBV2; d_call: NA; j_call: TRBJ1-1; cdr3_nt: TGTGCCAGCAGCTTAAGGGCGGGGGCCGTCACTGAAGCTTTCTTT; cdr3_aa: CASSLRAGAVTEAFF
clone_size: many; v_call: TRBV7-8; d_call: NA; j_call: TRBJ2-7; cdr3_nt: TGTGCCAGCAGCTTAGCGGGCGCGTACTACGAGCAGTACTTC; cdr3_aa: CASSLAGAYYEQYF
clone_size: NA; v_call: TRBV19; d_call: TRBD2; j_call: TRBJ2-2; cdr3_nt: TGTGCCAGTAGTGCGGCGGGGGGTGGTTTGGCCGGGGAGCTGTTTTTT; cdr3_aa: CASSAAGGGLAGELFF
clone_size: NA; v_call: TRBV5-6; d_call: NA; j_call: TRBJ2-7; cdr3_nt: TGTGCCAGCAGCTCGGCCCTTAAGTCCTACGAGCAGTACTTC; cdr3_aa: CASSSALKSYEQYF
clone_size: NA; v_call: TRBV7-9; d_call: NA; j_call: TRBJ2-7; cdr3_nt: TGTGCCAGCAGCTTATTTGCAGGGCCCTACGAGCAGTACTTC; cdr3_aa: CASSLFAGPYEQYF
clone_size: NA; v_call: TRBV25-1; d_call: NA; j_call: TRBJ1-3; cdr3_nt: TGTGCCAGTCGGGACTCTCGAAACACCATATATTTT; cdr3_aa: CASRDSRNTIYF
clone_size: many; v_call: TRBV20-1; d_call: TRBD1; j_call: TRBJ2-5; cdr3_nt: TGCAGTGCTAGAGCACCGGGACAGCAAGAGACCCAGTACTTC; cdr3_aa: CSARAPGQQETQYF
clone_size: NA; v_call: TRBV7-2; d_call: TRBD1; j_call: TRBJ1-2; cdr3_nt: TGTGCCAGCAGCCGACCAGGACAGGAGGGCGGCTACACCTTC; cdr3_aa: CASSRPGQEGGYTF
clone_size: many; v_call: TRBV15; d_call: NA; j_call: TRBJ2-2; cdr3_nt: TGTGCCACCAGCAGAGGAAATGAAGCGAACACCGGGGAGCTGTTTTTT; cdr3_aa: CATSRGNEANTGELFF
clone_size: many; v_call: TRBV10-3; d_call: NA; j_call: TRBJ2-7; cdr3_nt: TGTGCCACCAACTCAGGGGACCCACCTTCCTACGAGCAGTACTTC; cdr3_aa: CATNSGDPPSYEQYF
clone_size: many; v_call: TRBV10-3; d_call: NA; j_call: TRBJ1-2; cdr3_nt: TGTGCCATCAGTGGGGAGAACTATGGCTACACCTTC; cdr3_aa: CAISGENYGYTF
clone_size: few; v_call: TRBV6-5; d_call: NA; j_call: TRBJ2-2; cdr3_nt: TGTGCCAGCAGTTACATGGGGATTTACACCGGGGAGCTGTTTTTT; cdr3_aa: CASSYMGIYTGELFF
clone_size: NA; v_call: TRBV18; d_call: NA; j_call: TRBJ1-1; cdr3_nt: TGTGCCAGCTCACCACCCGTTTACACTGAAGCTTTCTTT; cdr3_aa: CASSPPVYTEAFF